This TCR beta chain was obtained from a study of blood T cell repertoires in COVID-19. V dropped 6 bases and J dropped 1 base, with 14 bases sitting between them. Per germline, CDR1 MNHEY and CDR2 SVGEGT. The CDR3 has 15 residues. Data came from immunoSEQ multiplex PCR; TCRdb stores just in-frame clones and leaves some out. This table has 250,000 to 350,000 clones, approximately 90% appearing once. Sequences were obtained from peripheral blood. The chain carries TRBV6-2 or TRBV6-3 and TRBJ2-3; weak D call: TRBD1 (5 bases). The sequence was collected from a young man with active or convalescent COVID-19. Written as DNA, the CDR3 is TGTGCCAGCAGCCACCTGGGGCCCCGCACAGATACGCAGTATTTT. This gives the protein CASSHLGPRTDTQYF.